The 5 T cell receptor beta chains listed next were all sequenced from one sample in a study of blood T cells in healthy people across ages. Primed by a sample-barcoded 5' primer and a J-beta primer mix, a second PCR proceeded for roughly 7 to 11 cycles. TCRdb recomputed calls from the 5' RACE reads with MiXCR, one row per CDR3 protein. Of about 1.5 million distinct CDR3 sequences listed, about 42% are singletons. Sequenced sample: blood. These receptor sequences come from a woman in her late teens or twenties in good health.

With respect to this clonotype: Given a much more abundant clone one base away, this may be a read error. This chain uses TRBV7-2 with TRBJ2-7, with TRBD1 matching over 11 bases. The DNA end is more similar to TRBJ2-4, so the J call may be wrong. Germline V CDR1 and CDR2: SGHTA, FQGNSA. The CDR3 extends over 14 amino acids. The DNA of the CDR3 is TGTGCCAGCAGCTACGGACAGGGGGCCGACATTCAGTACTTC. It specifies CASSYGQGADIQYF.

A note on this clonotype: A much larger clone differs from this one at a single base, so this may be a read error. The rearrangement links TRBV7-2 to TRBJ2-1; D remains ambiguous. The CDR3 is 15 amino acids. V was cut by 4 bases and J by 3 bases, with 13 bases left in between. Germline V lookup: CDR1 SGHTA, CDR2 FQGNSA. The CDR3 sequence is CASSSVVGYYNEQFF. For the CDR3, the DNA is TGTGCCAGCAGCTCTGTGGTTGGGTACTACAATGAGCAGTTCTTC.

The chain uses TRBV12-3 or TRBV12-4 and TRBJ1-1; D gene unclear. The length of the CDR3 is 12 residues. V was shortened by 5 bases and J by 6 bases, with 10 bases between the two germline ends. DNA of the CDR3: TGTGCCAGCAGTCACGACGGAGCTGAAGCTTTCTTT. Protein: CASSHDGAEAFF.

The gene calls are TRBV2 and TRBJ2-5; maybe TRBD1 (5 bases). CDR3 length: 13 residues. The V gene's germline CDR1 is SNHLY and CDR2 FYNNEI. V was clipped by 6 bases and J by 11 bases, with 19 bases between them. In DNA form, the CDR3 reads TGTGCCAGCAGAGCAAGGGGTGTTGGTGAGCAGTACTTC. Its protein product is CASRARGVGEQYF.

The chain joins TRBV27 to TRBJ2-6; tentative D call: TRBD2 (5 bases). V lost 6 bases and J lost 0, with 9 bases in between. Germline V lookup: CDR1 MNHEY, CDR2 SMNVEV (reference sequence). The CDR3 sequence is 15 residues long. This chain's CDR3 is CASSPGISGANVLTF. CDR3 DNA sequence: TGTGCCAGCAGCCCCGGGATCTCTGGGGCCAACGTCCTGACTTTC.